The 9 T cell receptor beta chains listed next were all sequenced from one sample in a study of Graves' ophthalmopathy and Graves' hyperthyroidism. RNA transcripts were the template, and TCR beta CDR3 regions were amplified from them. HTBI-primed first-round RT-PCR preceded second-round multiplex PCR. TCRdb passed the multiplex PCR reads through MiXCR, listing each CDR3 protein once. The table records approximately 160,000 distinct CDR3 sequences, just under 40% of them present only once. The specimen was peripheral blood. Receptors originate from a man aged 25 to 40 with Graves' ophthalmopathy.

This clonotype showed up just a few times. The chain joins TRBV6-1 to TRBJ1-5; D is unresolved. Germline V CDR1 and CDR2: MNHNS, SASEGT. This CDR3 spans 15 amino acids. Trimming left V 1 base short and J 4 bases short, with 11 bases between. DNA of the CDR3: TGTGCCAGCAGTGAAGGTCTTCCGGGAAATCAGCCCCAGCATTTT. It translates to CASSEGLPGNQPQHF.

This clonotype was recorded only once. The rearrangement joins TRBV5-1 to TRBJ2-7; 10 bases agree with TRBD1. CDR3 size: 15 residues. Per the germline V gene, CDR1 is SGHRS and CDR2 is YFSETQ. V shed 4 bases and J 2 bases; nucleotides not matched to a gene: 6. The CDR3 DNA reads as TGCGCCAGCAGCGACCAGGGGACAGGGGCCTACGAGCAGTACTTC. Amino acids: CASSDQGTGAYEQYF.

This clonotype showed up just once. This chain links TRBV7-2 with TRBJ2-5; D may correspond to TRBD1 or TRBD2 (5 bases each). The CDR3 consists of 13 residues. The ends were cut back, 3 bases at V and 7 bases at J, with 12 bases in the middle. Germline CDR1 is SGHTA and CDR2 is FQGNSA. CDR3 region: CASSLGTGGTQYF. The DNA for the CDR3 is TGTGCCAGCAGCTTGGGGACCGGCGGGACCCAGTACTTC.

This clonotype came up many times. V is TRBV12-3 or TRBV12-4 and J is TRBJ2-7; a weak D match, TRBD2 (6 bases). This CDR3 region has 14 residues. The germline V and J ends were trimmed by 2 bases and 5 bases, with 13 bases remaining between them. The CDR3 sequence is CASSLTAGTNEQYF. Here the CDR3 DNA reads TGTGCCAGCAGTTTAACCGCGGGGACCAACGAGCAGTACTTC.

Many counts were recorded for this clonotype. The rearrangement links TRBV12-3 or TRBV12-4 to TRBJ1-1; perhaps TRBD1 as D (6 bases). V lost 2 bases and J lost 0, with 7 bases in between. CDR3 length equals 14 residues. DNA for the CDR3: TGTGCCAGCAGTTTACAGGGGATGAACACTGAAGCTTTCTTT. The encoded protein is CASSLQGMNTEAFF.

The gene calls are TRBV6-4 and TRBJ2-2; 9 bases agree with TRBD2. This CDR3 has 15 amino acids. The trim removed 7 bases at V and 2 bases at J, leaving 5 bases unmatched. CDR1 is MRHNA, CDR2 SNTAGT, per germline. The chain's CDR3 is CASNAAGGNTGELFF. The CDR3 DNA follows: TGTGCCAGCAACGCAGCGGGAGGTAACACCGGGGAGCTGTTTTTT.

The table lists this clonotype with a count of one. V is TRBV7-2 and J is TRBJ2-5; 12 nucleotides align to TRBD2. V shed 2 bases, J shed 5 bases, and the junction held 6 bases outside the gene matches. The germline gives CDR1 SGHTA, CDR2 FQGNSA. The CDR3 covers 16 residues. The CDR3 reads CASSLRLAGEGETQYF. DNA of the CDR3: TGTGCCAGCAGCTTACGACTAGCGGGAGAGGGGGAGACCCAGTACTTC.

The chain employs TRBV6-5 and TRBJ2-7; D assignment may be TRBD1 or TRBD2 (5 bases each). V was shortened by 4 bases and J by 5 bases, with 15 bases between the two germline ends. The CDR3 has 14 amino acids. The germline V gene encodes CDR1 MNHEY and CDR2 SVGAGI. CDR3 nucleotides: TGTGCCAGCAGTTCCACCAGGGAGATGAACGAGCAGTACTTC. Its protein product is CASSSTREMNEQYF.

This clonotype was counted ten times or more. The junction departs from the called germline gene at one end, perhaps through a read error. The rearrangement joins TRBV6-2 or TRBV6-3 to TRBJ2-7; 8 bases map to TRBD1. CDR1 and CDR2 (germline): MNHEY, SVGEGT. The CDR3 is made up of 15 amino acids. The CDR3 DNA reads TGTGCCAGCAGTTATCAGGGGGCCGTCTCCTACGGGCAGTACTTC. Translating gives CASSYQGAVSYGQYF.